These 11 T cell receptor beta chains were sequenced from one sample in a study of OX40 agonist ivuxolimab in advanced cancers. Repertoires were generated with immunoSEQ multiplex PCR, while TCRdb's copy carries only in-frame clones and drops some. The sample shows around 67,000 clones, roughly 80% of them seen only once. This material consisted of CD4+ or CD8+ T cells sorted from blood, taken in a trial of the OX40 agonist ivuxolimab. All receptors derive from an adult with an advanced solid tumor such as melanoma, head and neck, liver or kidney cancer.

V and J are TRBV6-5 and TRBJ2-7; 9 bases fit TRBD2. The germline V gene has CDR1 MNHEY and CDR2 SVGAGI. The CDR3 contains 15 residues. Trimming removed 0 bases from V and 2 bases from J; junction bases left unmatched: 2. The chain's CDR3 is CASSYSAGGTYEQYF. In DNA form, the CDR3 reads TGTGCCAGCAGTTACTCGGCGGGGGGGACCTACGAGCAGTACTTC.

The chain carries TRBV25-1 and TRBJ2-1, with D perhaps being TRBD1 or TRBD2 (5 bases each). V was trimmed by 1 base and J by 7 bases, leaving 8 bases between them. Germline V gene lookup returns CDR1 MGHDK and CDR2 SYGVNS. The CDR3 runs 13 residues. The CDR3 protein is CASSEFWGNEQFF. The DNA for the CDR3 is TGTGCCAGCAGTGAATTCTGGGGGAATGAGCAGTTCTTC. The entire variable domain, with the rest obtained from reference TRBV25-1 and TRBJ2-1, is as follows: EADIYQTPRYLVIGTGKKITLECSQTMGHDKMYWYQQDPGMELHLIHYSYGVNSTEKGDLSSESTVSRIRTEHFPLTLESARPSHTSQYLCASSEFWGNEQFFGPGTRLTVL.

The genes are TRBV4-1 and TRBJ2-1; tentative D call: TRBD2 (6 bases). The V gene's germline CDR1 is MGHRA and CDR2 YSYEKL. CDR3 length: 17 residues. V was trimmed by 1 base and J by 0 bases, leaving 13 bases between them. The CDR3 loop is CASSQGRGTISYNEQFF. In nucleotides, the CDR3 is TGCGCCAGCAGCCAAGGGAGGGGTACCATCTCCTACAATGAGCAGTTCTTC.

The V and J genes are TRBV28 and TRBJ1-2; a possible D gene is TRBD1 (5 bases). The ends were cut back, 3 bases at V and 3 bases at J, with 14 bases in the middle. The germline V gene encodes CDR1 MDHEN and CDR2 SYDVKM. The CDR3 consists of 15 residues. CDR3 DNA sequence: TGTGCCAGCAGTTTGGGGACGGCGAGGGACTATGGCTACACCTTC. As protein: CASSLGTARDYGYTF.

V is TRBV15 and J is TRBJ1-5, with a tentative D call TRBD1 (6 bases). Trimming removed 7 bases at V and 0 bases at J, with 16 bases between. Per germline, CDR1 LNHNV and CDR2 YYDKDF (reference sequence). CDR3 length: 16 amino acids. The CDR3 bases are TGTGCCACCAAGCTCTCGGGACAAAATAGCAATCAGCCCCAGCATTTT. This translates into CATKLSGQNSNQPQHF.

This clone was detected only once. The gene calls are TRBV5-4 and TRBJ1-3, with 10 bases fitting TRBD1. V was pared by 0 bases and J by 4 bases, with 4 bases of the junction left unmatched. The CDR3 is 16 amino acids. CDR1 and CDR2 (germline): SGHNT, YYREEE (reference sequence). Written as DNA, the CDR3 is TGTGCCAGCAGCTTGGGGGGACAGGGGAGAGGAAACACCATATATTTT. It translates to CASSLGGQGRGNTIYF.

This chain connects TRBV5-1 to TRBJ2-2, with TRBD1 as a possible D gene (6 bases). Trimming removed 4 bases at V and 0 bases at J, with 10 bases between. Germline CDR1 and CDR2: SGHRS and YFSETQ. The CDR3 is 15 residues long. The CDR3 sequence is CASSKDRTNTGELFF. Written as DNA, the CDR3 is TGCGCCAGCAGCAAGGACAGAACGAACACCGGGGAGCTGTTTTTT.

The count of this clone is one. The rearrangement joins TRBV7-2 to TRBJ1-1; D perhaps matches TRBD1 (5 bases). In germline, CDR1 is SGHTA, CDR2 FQGNSA. V lost 5 bases, J lost 3 bases, and 19 bases lay in between. This CDR3 is 16 amino acids long. The DNA for the CDR3 is TGTGCCAGCAGCCCCCGTCAGGGCCTAAGCGACACTGAAGCTTTCTTT. It encodes CASSPRQGLSDTEAFF.

V is TRBV19 and J is TRBJ2-7; TRBD1 or TRBD2 may be the D gene (5 bases each). V was trimmed by 3 bases and J by 2 bases, leaving 14 bases between them. Germline loops: CDR1 LNHDA, CDR2 SQIVND (reference sequence). The CDR3 is 15 residues long. CDR3 loop: CASSISRGPTYEQYF. The CDR3 DNA follows: TGTGCCAGTAGTATCTCGAGGGGACCGACCTACGAGCAGTACTTC.

The chain combines TRBV20-1 with TRBJ1-4; no reliable D call. The germline V and J ends were trimmed by 0 bases and 8 bases, with 4 bases remaining between them. The CDR3 covers 11 residues. The germline V gene encodes CDR1 DFQATT and CDR2 SNEGSKA (reference sequence). The CDR3 DNA reads TGCAGTGCTAGAGAATACGAAAAACTGTTTTTT. It is translated as CSAREYEKLFF.

The chain carries TRBV19 and TRBJ1-6; maybe TRBD1 (6 bases). This CDR3 comprises 13 residues. Trimming took 9 bases from V and 7 from J, leaving 13 bases between them. Germline CDR1 and CDR2: LNHDA and SQIVND (reference sequence). The CDR3: CASRRGYNSPLHF. CDR3 sequence (DNA): TGTGCCAGCCGCAGGGGATACAATTCACCCCTCCACTTT.